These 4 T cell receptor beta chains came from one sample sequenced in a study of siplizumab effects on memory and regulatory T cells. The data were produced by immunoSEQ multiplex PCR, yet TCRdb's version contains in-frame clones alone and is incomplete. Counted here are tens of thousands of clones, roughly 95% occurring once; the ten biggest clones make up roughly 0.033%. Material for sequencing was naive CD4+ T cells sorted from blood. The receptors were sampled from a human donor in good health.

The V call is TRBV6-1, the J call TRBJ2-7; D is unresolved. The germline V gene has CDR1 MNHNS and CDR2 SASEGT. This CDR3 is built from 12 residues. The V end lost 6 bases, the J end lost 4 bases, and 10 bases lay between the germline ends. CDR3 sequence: CASSQGSYEQYF. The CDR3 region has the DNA TGTGCCAGCAGCCAAGGCAGTTACGAGCAGTACTTC.

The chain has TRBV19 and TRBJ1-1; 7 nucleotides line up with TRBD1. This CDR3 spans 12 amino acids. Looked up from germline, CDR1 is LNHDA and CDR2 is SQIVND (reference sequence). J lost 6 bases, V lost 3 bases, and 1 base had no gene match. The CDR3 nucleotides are TGTGCCAGTAGTATTACAGGGGCTGAAGCTTTCTTT. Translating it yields CASSITGAEAFF.

The CDR3 sequence is CASSLDYQLGTEAFF. The CDR3, as DNA: TGCGCCAGCAGCTTGGACTATCAGCTTGGGACTGAAGCTTTCTTT. V and J are TRBV5-1 and TRBJ1-1; D is unresolved. V was cut by 0 bases and J by 5 bases, with 14 bases left in between. CDR1 is SGHRS, CDR2 YFSETQ, per germline. This CDR3 region has 15 residues. Combining the CDR3 with reference TRBV5-1 and TRBJ1-1 gives the whole variable domain KAGVTQTPRYLIKTRGQQVTLSCSPISGHRSVSWYQQTPGQGLQFLFEYFSETQRNKGNFPGRFSGRQFSNSRSEMNVSTLELGDSALYLCASSLDYQLGTEAFFGQGTRLTVV.

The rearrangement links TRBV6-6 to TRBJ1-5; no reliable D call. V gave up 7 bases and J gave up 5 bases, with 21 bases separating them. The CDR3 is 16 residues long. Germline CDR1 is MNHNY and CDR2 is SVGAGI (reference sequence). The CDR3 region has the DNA TGTGCCAGCAATCGGCCAGAGGGAGGGATGCATCAGCCCCAGCATTTT. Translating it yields CASNRPEGGMHQPQHF.